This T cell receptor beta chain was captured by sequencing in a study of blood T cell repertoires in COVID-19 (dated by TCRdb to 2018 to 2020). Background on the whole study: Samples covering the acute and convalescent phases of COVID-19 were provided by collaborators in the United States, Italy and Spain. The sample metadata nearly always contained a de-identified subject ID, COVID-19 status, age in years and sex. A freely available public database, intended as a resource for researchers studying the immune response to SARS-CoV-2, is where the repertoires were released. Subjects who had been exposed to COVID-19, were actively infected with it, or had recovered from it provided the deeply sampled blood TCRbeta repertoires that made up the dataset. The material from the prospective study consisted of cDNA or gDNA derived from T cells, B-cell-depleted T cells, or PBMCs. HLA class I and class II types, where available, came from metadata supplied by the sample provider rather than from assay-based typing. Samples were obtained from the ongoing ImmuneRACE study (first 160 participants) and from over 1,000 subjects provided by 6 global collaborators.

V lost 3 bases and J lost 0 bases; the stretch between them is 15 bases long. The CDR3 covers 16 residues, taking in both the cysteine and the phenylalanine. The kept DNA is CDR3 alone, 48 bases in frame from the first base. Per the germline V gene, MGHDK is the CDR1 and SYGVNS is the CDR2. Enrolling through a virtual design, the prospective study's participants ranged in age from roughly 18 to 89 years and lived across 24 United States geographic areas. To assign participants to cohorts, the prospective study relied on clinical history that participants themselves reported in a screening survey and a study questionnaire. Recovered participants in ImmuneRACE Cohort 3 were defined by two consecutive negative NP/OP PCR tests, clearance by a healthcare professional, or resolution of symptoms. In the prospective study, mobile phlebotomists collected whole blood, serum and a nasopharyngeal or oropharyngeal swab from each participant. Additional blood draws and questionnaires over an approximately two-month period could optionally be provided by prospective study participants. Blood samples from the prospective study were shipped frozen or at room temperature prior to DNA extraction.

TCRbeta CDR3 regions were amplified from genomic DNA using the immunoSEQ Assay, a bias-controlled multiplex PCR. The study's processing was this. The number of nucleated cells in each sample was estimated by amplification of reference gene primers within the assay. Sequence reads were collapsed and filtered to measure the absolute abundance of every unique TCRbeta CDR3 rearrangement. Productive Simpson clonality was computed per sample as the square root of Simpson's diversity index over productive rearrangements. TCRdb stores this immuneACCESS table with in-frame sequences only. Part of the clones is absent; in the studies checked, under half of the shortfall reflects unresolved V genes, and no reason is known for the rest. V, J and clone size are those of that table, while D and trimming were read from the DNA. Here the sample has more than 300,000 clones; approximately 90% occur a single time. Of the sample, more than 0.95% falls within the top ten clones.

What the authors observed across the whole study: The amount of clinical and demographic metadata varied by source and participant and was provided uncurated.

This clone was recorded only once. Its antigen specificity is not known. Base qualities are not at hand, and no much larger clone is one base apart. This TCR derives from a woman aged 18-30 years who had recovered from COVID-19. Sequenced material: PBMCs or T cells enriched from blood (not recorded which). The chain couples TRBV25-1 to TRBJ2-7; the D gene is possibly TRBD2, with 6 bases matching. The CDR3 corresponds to CASSERGSGYSYEQYF. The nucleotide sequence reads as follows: TGTGCCAGCAGTGAGAGAGGTAGCGGATACTCCTACGAGCAGTACTTC.